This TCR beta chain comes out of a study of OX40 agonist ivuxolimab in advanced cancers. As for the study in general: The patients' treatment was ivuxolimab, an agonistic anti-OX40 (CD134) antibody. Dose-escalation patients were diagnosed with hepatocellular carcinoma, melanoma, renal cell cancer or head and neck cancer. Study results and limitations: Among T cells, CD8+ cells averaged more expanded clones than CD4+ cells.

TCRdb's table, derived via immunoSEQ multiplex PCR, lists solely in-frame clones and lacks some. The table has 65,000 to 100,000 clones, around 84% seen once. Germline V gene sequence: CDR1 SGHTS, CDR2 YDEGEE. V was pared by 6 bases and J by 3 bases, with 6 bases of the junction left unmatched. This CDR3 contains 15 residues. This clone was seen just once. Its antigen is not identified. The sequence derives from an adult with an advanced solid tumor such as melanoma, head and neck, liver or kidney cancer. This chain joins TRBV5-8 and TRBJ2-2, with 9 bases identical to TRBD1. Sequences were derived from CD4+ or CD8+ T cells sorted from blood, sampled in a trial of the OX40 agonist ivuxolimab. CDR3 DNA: TGTGCCAGCACCTCGGGACAGGGTCACACCGGGGAGCTGTTTTTT. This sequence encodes CASTSGQGHTGELFF.